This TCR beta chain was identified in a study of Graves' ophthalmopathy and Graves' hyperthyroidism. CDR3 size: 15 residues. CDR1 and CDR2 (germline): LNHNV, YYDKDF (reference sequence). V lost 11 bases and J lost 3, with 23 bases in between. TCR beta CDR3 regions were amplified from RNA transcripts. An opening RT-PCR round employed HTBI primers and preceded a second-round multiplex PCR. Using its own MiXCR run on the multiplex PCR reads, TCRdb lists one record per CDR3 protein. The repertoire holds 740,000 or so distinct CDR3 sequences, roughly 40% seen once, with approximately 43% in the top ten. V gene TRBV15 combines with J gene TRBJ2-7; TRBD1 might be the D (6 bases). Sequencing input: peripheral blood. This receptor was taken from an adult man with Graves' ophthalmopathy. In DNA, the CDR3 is TGTGCCGGCAGTGGAAATAACAGGGTGGGCTACGAGCAGTACTTC. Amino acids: CAGSGNNRVGYEQYF.